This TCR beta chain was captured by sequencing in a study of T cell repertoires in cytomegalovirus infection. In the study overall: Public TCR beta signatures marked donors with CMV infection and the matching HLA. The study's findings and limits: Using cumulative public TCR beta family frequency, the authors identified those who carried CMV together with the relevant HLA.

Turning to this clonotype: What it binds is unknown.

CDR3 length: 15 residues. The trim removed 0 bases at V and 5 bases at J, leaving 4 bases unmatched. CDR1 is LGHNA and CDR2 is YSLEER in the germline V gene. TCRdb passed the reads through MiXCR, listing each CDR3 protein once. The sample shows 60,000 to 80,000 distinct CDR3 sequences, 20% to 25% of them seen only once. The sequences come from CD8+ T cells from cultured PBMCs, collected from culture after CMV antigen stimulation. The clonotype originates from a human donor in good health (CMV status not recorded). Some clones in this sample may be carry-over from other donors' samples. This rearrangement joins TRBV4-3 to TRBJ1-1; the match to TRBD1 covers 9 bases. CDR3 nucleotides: TGCGCCAGCAGCCAAGATCTGGGACAGGGAACTGAAGCTTTCTTT. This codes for CASSQDLGQGTEAFF.